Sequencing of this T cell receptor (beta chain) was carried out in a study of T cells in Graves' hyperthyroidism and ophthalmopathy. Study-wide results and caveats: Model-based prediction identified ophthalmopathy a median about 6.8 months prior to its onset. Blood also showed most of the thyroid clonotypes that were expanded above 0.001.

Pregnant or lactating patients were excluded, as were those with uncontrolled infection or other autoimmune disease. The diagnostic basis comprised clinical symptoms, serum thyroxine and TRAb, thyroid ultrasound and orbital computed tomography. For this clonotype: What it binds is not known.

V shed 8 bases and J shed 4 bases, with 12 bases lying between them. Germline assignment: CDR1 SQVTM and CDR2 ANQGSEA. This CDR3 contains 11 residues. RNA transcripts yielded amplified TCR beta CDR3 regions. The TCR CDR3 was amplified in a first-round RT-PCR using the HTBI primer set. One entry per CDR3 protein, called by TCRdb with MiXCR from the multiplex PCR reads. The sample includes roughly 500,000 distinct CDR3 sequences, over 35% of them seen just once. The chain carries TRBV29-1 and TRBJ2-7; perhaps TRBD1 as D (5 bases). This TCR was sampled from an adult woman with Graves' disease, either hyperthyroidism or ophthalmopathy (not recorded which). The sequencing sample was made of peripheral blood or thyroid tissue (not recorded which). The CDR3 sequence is CSKGAEYEQYF. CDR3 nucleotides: TGCAGCAAAGGGGCCGAATACGAGCAGTACTTC.